Described below is a single T cell receptor (beta chain) sequence and its context. The entry originates in a study of shared clonotypes between healthy human individuals. The repertoire was sequenced with immunoSEQ multiplex PCR; TCRdb's copy has only in-frame clones and lacks some. The sample includes 1,500,000 or so clones, 97% to 99% of them seen just once. This TCR came from a man aged 25-40 years in good health. The sample consisted of naive CD4+ T cells sorted from blood. Subset specified: CD45RA+ positively selected.

The CDR3 region has the DNA TGCGCCAGCAGGTCCACGGGGGCGATCGGGGAAAAACTGTTTTTT. It is translated as CASRSTGAIGEKLFF. The chain employs TRBV4-3 and TRBJ1-4, with TRBD1 as a possible D gene (6 bases). This CDR3 is 15 amino acids long. Germline V gene sequence: CDR1 LGHNA, CDR2 YSLEER. V shed 6 bases and J shed 8 bases, with 19 bases lying between them.